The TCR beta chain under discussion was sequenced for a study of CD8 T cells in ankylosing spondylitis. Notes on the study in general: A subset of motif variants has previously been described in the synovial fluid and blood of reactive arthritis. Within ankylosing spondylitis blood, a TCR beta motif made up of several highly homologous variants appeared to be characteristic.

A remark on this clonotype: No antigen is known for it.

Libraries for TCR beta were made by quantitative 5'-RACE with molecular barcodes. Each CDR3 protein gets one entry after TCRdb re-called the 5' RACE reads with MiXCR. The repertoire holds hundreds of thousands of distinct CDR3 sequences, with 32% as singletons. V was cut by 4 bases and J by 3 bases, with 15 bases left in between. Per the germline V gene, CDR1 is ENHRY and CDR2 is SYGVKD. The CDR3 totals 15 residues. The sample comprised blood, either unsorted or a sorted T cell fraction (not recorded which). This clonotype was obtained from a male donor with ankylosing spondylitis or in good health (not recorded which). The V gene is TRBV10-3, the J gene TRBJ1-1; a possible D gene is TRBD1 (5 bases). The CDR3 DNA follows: TGTGCCATCAGTGTGGAGTCCTCCAGGGACACTGAAGCTTTCTTT. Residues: CAISVESSRDTEAFF.